A single sample is the source of the 8 T cell receptor beta chains below, sequenced in a study of Graves' ophthalmopathy and Graves' hyperthyroidism. Amplification from RNA transcripts yielded the TCR beta CDR3 regions. An initial RT-PCR round employing HTBI primers preceded a second-round multiplex PCR. Each CDR3 protein is one row after TCRdb ran MiXCR on the multiplex PCR reads. This sample has 900,000 to 1,200,000 distinct CDR3 sequences, with about 36% found just once. Input material: peripheral blood or thyroid tissue (not recorded which). Receptor source: an adult man with Graves' hyperthyroidism.

J is TRBJ2-7 and V is TRBV2; a weak D match, TRBD1 (6 bases). Germline assignment: CDR1 SNHLY and CDR2 FYNNEI. The ends were cut back, 10 bases at V and 9 bases at J, with 22 bases in the middle. The CDR3 is made up of 13 amino acids. The DNA for the CDR3 is TGTGCCACCAACAGGGATGGACATGTCGTGCAGTACTTC. It specifies CATNRDGHVVQYF. Variable domain in full (rest from reference TRBV2 and TRBJ2-7): EPEVTQTPSHQVTQMGQEVILRCVPISNHLYFYWYRQILGQKVEFLVSFYNNEISEKSEIFDDQFSVERPDGSNFTLKIRSTKLEDSAMYFCATNRDGHVVQYFGPGTRLTVT.

The J gene is TRBJ2-5, the V gene TRBV9, with 7 bases lining up with TRBD2. This CDR3 is built from 15 residues. With V trimmed by 7 bases and J by 0 bases, 9 bases remained unmatched. Germline values: CDR1 SGDLS, CDR2 YYNGEE. The CDR3 sequence: CASGRASAYQETQYF. The CDR3 coding sequence is TGTGCCAGCGGGAGGGCCTCCGCGTACCAAGAGACCCAGTACTTC.

The J gene is TRBJ2-5, the V gene TRBV11-2; TRBD2 matches at 12 bases. V gave up 5 bases and J gave up 2 bases; unmatched junction bases: 12. In germline, CDR1 is SGHAT, CDR2 FQNNGV. CDR3 length: 18 amino acids. For the CDR3, the DNA is TGTGCCAGCAGCGCCTTGACTAGCGGGGGACTGCCTCAAGAGACCCAGTACTTC. It yields the protein CASSALTSGGLPQETQYF.

The sample holds many counts of this clonotype. The rearrangement uses TRBV19 and TRBJ1-1; possible D gene TRBD1, 5 bases. Per germline, CDR1 LNHDA and CDR2 SQIVND (reference sequence). V was clipped by 5 bases and J by 3 bases, with 10 bases between them. The CDR3 has 13 amino acids. The CDR3 DNA reads TGTGCCAGTAGTTTGCCAGGGTACACTGAAGCTTTCTTT. Amino acids: CASSLPGYTEAFF.

Many counts were recorded for this clonotype. V and J are TRBV7-2 and TRBJ1-3; TRBD1 might be the D (5 bases). This CDR3 has 16 residues. V lost 5 bases and J 0 bases, leaving 14 bases between the germline ends. The germline gives CDR1 SGHTA, CDR2 FQGNSA. CDR3: CASSLGTDISGNTIYF. In DNA form, the CDR3 reads TGTGCCAGCAGCCTCGGGACGGACATCTCTGGAAACACCATATATTTT.

Ten or more counts support this clonotype. V gene TRBV7-2 combines with J gene TRBJ1-5; D is ambiguous. From germline, CDR1 is SGHTA and CDR2 FQGNSA. Trimming cost V 5 bases and J 2 bases, with 16 bases left between them. CDR3 length equals 16 residues. Here the CDR3 reads CASSLSGGMGNQPQHF. The DNA of the CDR3 is TGTGCCAGCAGCCTCTCAGGAGGTATGGGCAATCAGCCCCAGCATTTT.

This clonotype has only one observation. CDR3 amino acids: CATREARTGGYGYTF. CDR3 in DNA: TGTGCCACACGGGAGGCAAGAACAGGGGGCTATGGCTACACCTTC. This chain uses TRBV10-3 with TRBJ1-2; 8 nucleotides agree with TRBD1. The V gene's germline CDR1 is ENHRY and CDR2 SYGVKD. After removal of 10 bases from V and 4 bases from J, the junction contained 14 bases not matched to a gene. This CDR3 contains 15 residues.

This clonotype was recorded at least ten times. The V call is TRBV9, the J call TRBJ1-6; D may be TRBD1 (5 bases). This CDR3 has 14 residues. CDR1 and CDR2 (germline): SGDLS, YYNGEE. V was clipped by 2 bases and J by 6 bases, with 9 bases between them. CDR3 loop: CASSVRQSNSPLHF. The CDR3 bases are TGTGCCAGCAGCGTCCGACAGAGTAATTCACCCCTCCACTTT. The variable domain in full, completed from reference TRBV9 and TRBJ1-6, reads DSGVTQTPKHLITATGQRVTLRCSPRSGDLSVYWYQQSLDQGLQFLIQYYNGEERAKGNILERFSAQQFPDLHSELNLSSLELGDSALYFCASSVRQSNSPLHFGNGTRLTVT.